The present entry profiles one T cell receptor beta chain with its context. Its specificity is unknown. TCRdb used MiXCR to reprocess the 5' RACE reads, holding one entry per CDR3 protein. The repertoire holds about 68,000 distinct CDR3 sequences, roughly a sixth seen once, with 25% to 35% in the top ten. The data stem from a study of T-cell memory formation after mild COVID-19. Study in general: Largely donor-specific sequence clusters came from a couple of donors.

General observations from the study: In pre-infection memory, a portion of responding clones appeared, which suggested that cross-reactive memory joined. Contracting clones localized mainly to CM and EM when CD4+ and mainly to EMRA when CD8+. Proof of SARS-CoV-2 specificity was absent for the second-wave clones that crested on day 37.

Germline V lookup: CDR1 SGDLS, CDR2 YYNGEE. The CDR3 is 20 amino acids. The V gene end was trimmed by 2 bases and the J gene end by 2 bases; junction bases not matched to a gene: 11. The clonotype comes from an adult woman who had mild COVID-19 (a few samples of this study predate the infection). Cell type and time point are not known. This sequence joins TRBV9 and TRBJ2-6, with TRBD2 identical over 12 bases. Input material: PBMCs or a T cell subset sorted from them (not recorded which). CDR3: CASSVTSGGRIAPGANVLTF. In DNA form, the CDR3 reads TGTGCCAGCAGCGTGACTAGCGGGGGCCGTATCGCTCCTGGGGCCAACGTCCTGACTTTC. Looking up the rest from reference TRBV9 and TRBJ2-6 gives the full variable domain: DSGVTQTPKHLITATGQRVTLRCSPRSGDLSVYWYQQSLDQGLQFLIQYYNGEERAKGNILERFSAQQFPDLHSELNLSSLELGDSALYFCASSVTSGGRIAPGANVLTFGAGSRLTVL.